Listed below are T cell receptor beta chains from one sample, sequenced in a study of Graves' ophthalmopathy and Graves' hyperthyroidism. TCRdb re-derived calls from the multiplex PCR reads in MiXCR, one entry per CDR3 protein. The data contain about 740,000 distinct CDR3 sequences, roughly 40% of them singletons. Sequences were obtained from peripheral blood. These receptors all come from an adult man with Graves' ophthalmopathy. Each CDR3 is given with its conserved first and last residue. D genes are given only for firm matches. Clone size is shown for a subset of rows, as once, few, many or a class of expanded clone.

d_call,v_call,clone_size,j_call,cdr3_aa,cdr3_nt
.,TRBV10-3,many,TRBJ2-5,CAISEALRETQYF,TGTGCCATCAGTGAGGCTCTTAGGGAGACCCAGTACTTC
.,TRBV29-1,many,TRBJ1-2,CSVEGSRDGYTF,TGCAGCGTTGAGGGTTCCAGGGATGGCTACACCTTC
.,TRBV7-9,many,TRBJ2-6,CASSLGWERRSGANVLTF,TGTGCCAGCAGCTTAGGGTGGGAGCGTCGCTCTGGGGCCAACGTCCTGACTTTC
.,TRBV20-1,.,TRBJ1-4,CSARGANNEKLFF,TGCAGTGCCCGGGGGGCTAATAATGAAAAACTGTTTTTT
.,TRBV14,.,TRBJ2-2,CASSHFGLGTGELFF,TGTGCCAGCAGCCATTTCGGGTTGGGCACCGGGGAGCTGTTTTTT
.,TRBV7-2,many,TRBJ2-5,CASSFFSGMETQYF,TGTGCCAGCAGCTTCTTTTCAGGCATGGAGACCCAGTACTTC
TRBD1,TRBV5-8,.,TRBJ2-7,CASSLGGTGEYF,TGTGCCAGCAGCTTGGGGGGGACAGGGGAGTACTTC
.,TRBV4-3,.,TRBJ2-7,CASSRDRSGVTYEQYF,TGCGCCAGCAGCCGAGATCGATCGGGGGTTACCTACGAGCAGTACTTC
TRBD1,TRBV7-9,many,TRBJ1-2,CASSSMGQGPNYGYTF,TGTGCCAGCAGCTCGATGGGACAGGGGCCTAACTATGGCTACACCTTC
.,TRBV9,few,TRBJ2-2,CASSVAVSGQDTNTGELFF,TGTGCCAGCAGCGTAGCAGTGTCAGGGCAAGATACGAACACCGGGGAGCTGTTTTTT
.,TRBV2,.,TRBJ2-3,CASSREQGDTQYF,TGTGCCAGCAGTCGCGAGCAGGGTGATACGCAGTATTTT
.,TRBV7-2,few,TRBJ2-6,CASSLGRTFSGANVLTF,TGTGCCAGCAGCTTAGGACGGACTTTCTCTGGGGCCAACGTCCTGACTTTC
.,TRBV10-3,.,TRBJ2-7,CAISESQWGQEQYF,TGTGCCATCAGTGAGTCGCAATGGGGGCAAGAGCAGTACTTC
TRBD2,TRBV7-9,.,TRBJ2-7,CASSSTSGSSTHEQYF,TGTGCCAGCAGCTCCACTAGCGGGAGCAGCACCCACGAGCAGTACTTC
.,TRBV2,.,TRBJ1-2,CASSESGGNYGYTF,TGTGCCAGCAGTGAGTCCGGTGGGAACTATGGCTACACCTTC
TRBD1,TRBV15,.,TRBJ2-6,CATSRDRGLPETF,TGTGCCACCAGCAGAGACAGGGGGCTGCCGGAGACTTTC
.,TRBV29-1,many,TRBJ1-2,CSVDMSRGALGYTF,TGCAGCGTTGATATGTCCAGGGGCGCCTTGGGCTACACCTTC
TRBD1,TRBV10-3,few,TRBJ1-2,CASSPLSPGQTARNYGYTF,TGTGCCAGCAGTCCACTCAGTCCGGGACAGACTGCTAGAAACTATGGCTACACCTTC
TRBD2,TRBV7-9,.,TRBJ2-1,CASSPGLAGGRQFF,TGTGCCAGCAGCCCTGGACTAGCGGGAGGGAGGCAGTTCTTC
.,TRBV20-1,few,TRBJ2-7,CSVPFGGPSYEQYF,TGCAGTGTCCCCTTCGGGGGGCCGTCCTACGAGCAGTACTTC
.,TRBV6-4,few,TRBJ1-1,CASRTIMNTEAFF,TGTGCCAGCAGAACGATCATGAACACTGAAGCTTTCTTT
.,TRBV11-3,many,TRBJ2-6,CASGQGASSGANVLTF,TGTGCCAGCGGCCAGGGCGCTTCCTCTGGGGCCAACGTCCTGACTTTC
.,TRBV19,many,TRBJ1-5,CASSIGPSRPQHF,TGTGCCAGTAGTATTGGGCCTTCTAGGCCCCAGCATTTT
TRBD2,TRBV10-3,.,TRBJ2-5,CAISATSGVETQYF,TGTGCCATCAGTGCGACTAGCGGGGTGGAGACCCAGTACTTC
TRBD1,TRBV11-1,.,TRBJ1-6,CASSDWDRENSPLHF,TGTGCCAGCAGCGACTGGGACAGGGAGAATTCACCCCTCCACTTT
TRBD2,TRBV5-8,.,TRBJ2-5,CASSLGVAGSATQYF,TGTGCCAGCAGCTTGGGGGTAGCGGGTAGTGCGACCCAGTACTTC
.,TRBV29-1,many,TRBJ1-2,CSVEGDNYGYTF,TGCAGCGTTGAAGGTGATAACTATGGCTACACCTTC
TRBD1,TRBV24-1,few,TRBJ1-5,CASSSGQGDYQPQHF,TGTGCCAGCAGTTCAGGACAGGGCGATTATCAGCCCCAGCATTTT
.,TRBV7-9,.,TRBJ2-5,CASSYRIATGETQYF,TGTGCCAGCAGTTACAGAATTGCCACAGGAGAGACCCAGTACTTC